This TCR beta chain is drawn from a study of blood T cell repertoires in COVID-19. At the level of the study: Specimens from acute and convalescent COVID-19 originated in the United States, Italy and Spain. T cells, B-cell-depleted T cells, or PBMCs supplied cDNA or gDNA.

The CDR3 loop spans 15 amino acids. Germline assignment: CDR1 MNHEY and CDR2 SMNVEV (reference sequence). Trimming at V came to 5 bases and at J to 4 bases, leaving 8 bases not matched to a gene. The assay was immunoSEQ multiplex PCR, and TCRdb's table has in-frame clones only and misses some. This sample yields approximately 190,000 clones, of which around four fifths are seen a single time; around 6.3% belongs to the top ten. The receptor was isolated from a woman in her thirties or forties with acute or convalescent COVID-19. Sequences were obtained from peripheral blood. The V and J genes are TRBV27 and TRBJ2-1; 7 nucleotides match TRBD1. The CDR3 is CASSPNRGPYNEQFF. The CDR3 DNA follows: TGTGCCAGCAGTCCAAACAGGGGACCATACAATGAGCAGTTCTTC.